These 19 T cell receptor beta chains were sequenced from one sample in a study of T cell responses to AZD1222 COVID-19 vaccine. This table comes from immunoSEQ multiplex PCR, and its TCRdb copy is limited to in-frame clones, with some not included. Of some 170,000 clones detected, 90% to 95% appear once; the ten largest clones hold 1.7%. This material consisted of peripheral blood, taken 28 days after the second AZD1222 dose. The origin of the receptors is an adult who received the AZD1222 COVID-19 vaccine.

This sequence joins TRBV15 and TRBJ2-4; TRBD1 agrees at 7 bases. The CDR3 runs to 12 residues. The trim removed 8 bases at V and 3 bases at J, leaving 1 base unmatched. In germline, CDR1 is LNHNV, CDR2 YYDKDF (reference sequence). For the CDR3, the DNA is TGTGCCACCGGGGACAGCAAAAACATTCAGTACTTC. Translated: CATGDSKNIQYF. Full variable domain (remainder filled in from reference TRBV15 and TRBJ2-4): DAMVIQNPRYQVTQFGKPVTLSCSQTLNHNVMYWYQQKSSQAPKLLFHYYDKDFNNEADTPDNFQSRRPNTSFCFLDIRSPGLGDTAMYLCATGDSKNIQYFGAGTRLSVL.

This sequence joins TRBV7-9 and TRBJ2-5, with D possibly matching TRBD1 (6 bases). The V end lost 4 bases, the J end lost 4 bases, and 10 bases lay between the germline ends. CDR3 length: 13 residues. From germline, CDR1 is SEHNR and CDR2 FQNEAQ (reference sequence). This chain's CDR3 is CASSSTGPETQYF. As DNA, the CDR3 is TGTGCCAGCAGCTCTACAGGGCCAGAGACCCAGTACTTC.

This sequence joins TRBV11-2 and TRBJ2-1, with D uncertain. Germline V lookup: CDR1 SGHAT, CDR2 FQNNGV. This CDR3 contains 15 residues. The V end lost 5 bases, the J end lost 12 bases, and 23 bases lay between the germline ends. The CDR3 DNA follows: TGTGCCAGCAGCGCACTCACCGGTTCGGCCCCTGGGCAGTTCTTC. Residues: CASSALTGSAPGQFF.

The chain has TRBV30 and TRBJ2-5, with 12 bases fitting TRBD2. CDR3 length: 16 residues. Germline lookup yields CDR1 GTSNPN and CDR2 SVGIG (reference sequence). Unmatched junction bases numbered 7, after V lost 0 bases and J lost 5 bases. The DNA for the CDR3 is TGTGCCTGGAGTGTAGGGCTAGCGGGGGGGACGGAGACCCAGTACTTC. Encoded protein: CAWSVGLAGGTETQYF.

A single count supports this clone. The chain couples TRBV2 to TRBJ2-3; D might be TRBD1 (5 bases). The V and J ends lost 6 bases and 8 bases respectively, with 9 bases between them. The CDR3 consists of 11 residues. Per the germline V gene, CDR1 is SNHLY and CDR2 is FYNNEI. The CDR3 bases are TGTGCCAGCAGCAGGGATACTACGCAGTATTTT. The encoded protein is CASSRDTTQYF. The entire variable domain, with the rest obtained from reference TRBV2 and TRBJ2-3, is as follows: EPEVTQTPSHQVTQMGQEVILRCVPISNHLYFYWYRQILGQKVEFLVSFYNNEISEKSEIFDDQFSVERPDGSNFTLKIRSTKLEDSAMYFCASSRDTTQYFGPGTRLTVL.

This chain joins TRBV6-6 and TRBJ2-1, with TRBD1 matching 7 bases. There are 15 residues in the CDR3. Germline loops: CDR1 MNHNY, CDR2 SVGAGI (reference sequence). V lost 6 bases and J lost 9; bases outside the gene matches: 14. The chain's CDR3 is CASSEIGQDRGEQFF. The DNA of the CDR3 is TGTGCCAGCAGCGAAATTGGACAGGATAGGGGTGAGCAGTTCTTC.

The chain recombines TRBV10-1 with TRBJ2-5; the D gene is possibly TRBD2 (6 bases). Trimming cost V 4 bases and J 2 bases, with 11 bases left between them. Germline V lookup: CDR1 WNHNN, CDR2 SYGVQD (reference sequence). The CDR3 spans 14 residues. This CDR3 reads CASSVGGQQETQYF. CDR3 nucleotide sequence: TGCGCCAGCAGTGTGGGGGGTCAACAAGAGACCCAGTACTTC.

V usage is TRBV24-1 and J usage is TRBJ1-2; D unresolved. There are 16 residues in the CDR3. CDR1 is KGHDR, CDR2 SFDVKD, per germline. V lost 0 bases to trimming and J lost 0 bases, with 10 bases between them. For the CDR3, the DNA is TGTGCCACCAGTGATTTGAGGCCCCGCGCTAACTATGGCTACACCTTC. Translation gives CATSDLRPRANYGYTF.

CDR3 loop: CASSAGTGEETQYF. The DNA for the CDR3 is TGTGCCAGTAGCGCCGGGACAGGGGAAGAGACCCAGTACTTC. The V gene is TRBV19, the J gene TRBJ2-5; 10 nucleotides line up with TRBD1. Per germline, CDR1 LNHDA and CDR2 SQIVND (reference sequence). The CDR3 loop spans 14 amino acids. Trimming cost V 6 bases and J 3 bases; bases outside gene matches: 4.

V is TRBV14 and J is TRBJ1-2; 8 bases agree with TRBD1. Trimming took 1 base from V and 7 from J; bases not matched to a gene: 2. Looked up from germline, CDR1 is SGHDN and CDR2 is FVKESK. The CDR3 extends over 13 amino acids. CDR3 nucleotides: TGTGCCAGCAGCCAAGTAGACAGGGGTGGCTACACCTTC. It codes for CASSQVDRGGYTF. Filled out from reference TRBV14 and TRBJ1-2, the complete variable domain reads EAGVTQFPSHSVIEKGQTVTLRCDPISGHDNLYWYRRVMGKEIKFLLHFVKESKQDESGMPNNRFLAERTGGTYSTLKVQPAELEDSGVYFCASSQVDRGGYTFGSGTRLTVV.

This chain links TRBV2 with TRBJ1-5, with D possibly being TRBD1 (5 bases). Germline lookup yields CDR1 SNHLY and CDR2 FYNNEI. The CDR3 length is 12 residues. V lost 4 bases and J 9 bases, leaving 10 bases between the germline ends. The CDR3 is CASSGGSGPQHF. CDR3 bases: TGTGCCAGCAGTGGGGGGTCTGGGCCCCAGCATTTT.

The chain uses TRBV29-1 and TRBJ2-7, with TRBD1 matching over 8 bases. CDR1 and CDR2 from the germline V gene are SQVTM and ANQGSEA. V gave up 6 bases and J gave up 2 bases; unmatched junction bases: 3. The CDR3 runs 12 residues. CDR3 residues: CSVQGVAYEQYF. CDR3 DNA: TGCAGCGTACAGGGGGTTGCCTACGAGCAGTACTTC.

The V call is TRBV6-6, the J call TRBJ1-3, with 7 bases lining up with TRBD1. This CDR3 has 16 amino acids. V lost 2 bases and J lost 4; bases outside the gene matches: 8. From germline, CDR1 is MNHNY and CDR2 SVGAGI (reference sequence). CDR3 sequence reads: CASSYPKGARGNTIYF. The DNA for the CDR3 is TGTGCCAGCAGTTACCCGAAGGGGGCGCGGGGAAACACCATATATTTT.

The chain recombines TRBV13 with TRBJ2-1; possible D gene TRBD2, 5 bases. The CDR3 consists of 16 residues. The V gene's germline CDR1 is PRHDT and CDR2 FYEKMQ (reference sequence). V was clipped by 4 bases and J by 3 bases, with 16 bases between them. CDR3 residues: CASSSSSFSFYNEQFF. Written as DNA, the CDR3 is TGTGCCAGCAGCTCCTCTAGCTTTTCTTTCTACAATGAGCAGTTCTTC. Full variable domain (rest looked up from reference TRBV13 and TRBJ2-1): AAGVIQSPRHLIKEKRETATLKCYPIPRHDTVYWYQQGPGQDPQFLISFYEKMQSDKGSIPDRFSAQQFSDYHSELNMSSLELGDSALYFCASSSSSFSFYNEQFFGPGTRLTVL.

The V gene is TRBV5-4, the J gene TRBJ1-3, with no clear D. CDR3 length: 15 amino acids. Germline V gene lookup returns CDR1 SGHNT and CDR2 YYREEE (reference sequence). V shed 0 bases and J shed 4 bases, with 11 bases lying between them. This CDR3 is CASSLGYGGGNTIYF. Written as DNA, the CDR3 is TGTGCCAGCAGCTTGGGGTACGGCGGGGGAAACACCATATATTTT.

V usage is TRBV9 and J usage is TRBJ1-4; tentative D call: TRBD1 (6 bases). From germline, CDR1 is SGDLS and CDR2 YYNGEE. Trimming removed 4 bases from V and 6 bases from J, with 19 bases in between. The CDR3 extends over 16 amino acids. CDR3 sequence: CASSSTGKGLDEKLFF. The CDR3 DNA reads as TGTGCCAGCAGCTCTACAGGGAAGGGATTGGATGAAAAACTGTTTTTT.

The rearrangement uses TRBV18 and TRBJ2-5; 8 positions match TRBD1. The germline V gene has CDR1 KGHSH and CDR2 LQKENI. The CDR3 is 15 amino acids. V shed 2 bases and J 5 bases; nucleotides not matched to a gene: 7. CDR3 region: CASSPGSGGRETQYF. CDR3 in DNA: TGTGCCAGCTCACCAGGGTCAGGGGGCCGGGAGACCCAGTACTTC. The full variable domain, completed using reference TRBV18 and TRBJ2-5, is NAGVMQNPRHLVRRRGQEARLRCSPMKGHSHVYWYRQLPEEGLKFMVYLQKENIIDESGMPKERFSAEFPKEGPSILRIQQVVRGDSAAYFCASSPGSGGRETQYFGPGTRLLVL.

The chain couples TRBV15 to TRBJ2-5; D might be TRBD2 (5 bases). In germline, CDR1 is LNHNV, CDR2 YYDKDF (reference sequence). The CDR3 totals 14 residues. Trimming took 1 base from V and 2 from J, leaving 8 bases between them. CDR3 region: CATSRVALQETQYF. The CDR3 nucleotides are TGTGCCACCAGCAGAGTAGCGCTTCAAGAGACCCAGTACTTC.

For the CDR3, the DNA is TGTGCCAGCAGCCGCTGGGAGGGGGCCGTTGGAAACACCATATATTTT. Encoded protein: CASSRWEGAVGNTIYF. The V and J genes are TRBV3-1 (or the pseudogene TRBV3-2) and TRBJ1-3; 7 bases match TRBD1. CDR1 and CDR2 from the germline V gene are LGHDT and YNNKEL (reference sequence). The CDR3 runs 16 residues. V was clipped by 4 bases and J by 3 bases; unmatched bases: 9.